This paragraph reports one T cell receptor (beta chain). Its antigen is not known. PCR was performed using 60 Vbeta and 13 Jbeta primers. Some clones are missing from TCRdb's copy, which holds only in-frame ones; the method was immunoSEQ multiplex PCR. The sample records around 180,000 clones, over 70% being singletons. This specimen belongs to a study of cytomegalovirus exposure and HLA in healthy donors. Regarding the study as a whole: HLA restriction was apparent for most CMV-associated TCR beta chains in a later analysis.

Germline lookup yields CDR1 SGHDN and CDR2 FVKESK. The CDR3 is 15 residues long. The V gene end was trimmed by 8 bases and the J gene end by 2 bases; junction bases not matched to a gene: 7. The V gene is TRBV14, the J gene TRBJ2-3; 10 bases agree with TRBD2. The sample taken for sequencing was PBMCs. The receptor comes from a woman aged 45-59 years in good health and CMV-seronegative. CDR3 sequence: CASRGTSENTDTQYF. In DNA form, the CDR3 reads TGTGCCAGCCGGGGGACTAGCGAGAACACAGATACGCAGTATTTT.